The subject of this entry is one TCR beta chain. Followed over time, Seattle patients had been enrolled while infection was active. Some clones are missing from TCRdb's copy, which holds only in-frame ones; the method was immunoSEQ multiplex PCR. The table has approximately 210,000 clones, over 75% seen once. In germline, CDR1 is SGHDT, CDR2 YYEEEE. This CDR3 is built from 12 residues. V was cut by 4 bases and J by 8 bases, with 10 bases left in between. The data were taken from a study of blood T cell repertoires in COVID-19. Study at large: Donors in the United States, Italy and Spain gave samples during acute or convalescent COVID-19.

Material for sequencing was peripheral blood. The receptor was isolated from a man aged 45-65 years with COVID-19, enrolled during active disease. The rearrangement uses TRBV5-6 and TRBJ2-4, with D unclear. CDR3 region: CASSGPRHIQYF. Here the CDR3 DNA reads TGTGCCAGCAGCGGGCCCAGGCACATTCAGTACTTC.